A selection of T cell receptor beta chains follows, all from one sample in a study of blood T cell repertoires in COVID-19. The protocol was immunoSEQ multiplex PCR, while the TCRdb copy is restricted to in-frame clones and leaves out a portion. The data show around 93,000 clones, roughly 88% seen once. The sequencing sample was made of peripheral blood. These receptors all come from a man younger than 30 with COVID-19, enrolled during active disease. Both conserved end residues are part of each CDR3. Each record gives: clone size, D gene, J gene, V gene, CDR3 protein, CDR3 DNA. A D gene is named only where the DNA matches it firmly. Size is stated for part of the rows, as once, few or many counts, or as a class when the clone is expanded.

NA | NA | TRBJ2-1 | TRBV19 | CASSIGSAGTPYNEQFF | TGTGCCAGTAGTATAGGATCGGCGGGAACCCCCTACAATGAGCAGTTCTTC
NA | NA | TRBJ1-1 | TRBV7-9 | CASSLGTSNTEAFF | TGTGCCAGCAGCTTAGGGACTTCGAACACTGAAGCTTTCTTT
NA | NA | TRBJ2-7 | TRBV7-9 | CASSLSTRGFLREQYF | TGTGCCAGCAGCTTATCGACGCGGGGTTTCCTTCGTGAGCAGTACTTC
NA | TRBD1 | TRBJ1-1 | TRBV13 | CASSLGGQGRGAFF | TGTGCCAGCAGCTTAGGCGGACAGGGCCGCGGGGCTTTCTTT
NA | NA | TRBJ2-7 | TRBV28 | CASSLQGTYEQYF | TGTGCCAGCAGTTTACAGGGGACCTACGAGCAGTACTTC
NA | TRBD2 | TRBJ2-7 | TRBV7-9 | CASSLEGGPYEQYF | TGTGCCAGCAGCTTAGAGGGAGGGCCCTACGAGCAGTACTTC
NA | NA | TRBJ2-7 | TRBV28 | CASSNEPEQYF | TGTGCCAGCAGTAACGAGCCTGAGCAGTACTTC
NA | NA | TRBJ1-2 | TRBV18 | CASSPPPQGSYGYTF | TGTGCCAGCTCACCACCCCCACAGGGCTCATATGGCTACACCTTC
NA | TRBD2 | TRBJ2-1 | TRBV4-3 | CASSLLAGGYNEQFF | TGCGCCAGCAGCCTACTAGCGGGAGGGTACAATGAGCAGTTCTTC
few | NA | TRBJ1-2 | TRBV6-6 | CASRTRTDTIYGYTF | TGTGCCAGCAGAACTAGAACTGACACGATCTATGGCTACACCTTC
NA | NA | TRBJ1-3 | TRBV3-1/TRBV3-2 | CASSRSRGDTIYF | TGTGCCAGCAGTCGGTCCAGGGGTGACACCATATATTTT
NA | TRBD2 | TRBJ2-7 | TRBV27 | CASSSGLEIYEQYF | TGTGCCAGCAGTTCCGGACTAGAGATCTACGAGCAGTACTTC
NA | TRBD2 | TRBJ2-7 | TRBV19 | CASKETGTSGRLEQYF | TGTGCCAGTAAGGAGACCGGGACTAGCGGGAGGTTGGAGCAGTACTTC
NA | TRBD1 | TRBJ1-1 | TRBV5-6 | CASSLTTGVMNTEAFF | TGTGCCAGCAGCTTAACTACAGGGGTTATGAACACTGAAGCTTTCTTT
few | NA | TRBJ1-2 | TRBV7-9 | CASSLATEAAYYGYTF | TGTGCCAGCAGCTTAGCCACCGAGGCAGCCTACTATGGCTACACCTTC
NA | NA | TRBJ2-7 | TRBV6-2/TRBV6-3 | CASSRPSRASEYEQYF | TGTGCCAGCAGCCGCCCATCGCGGGCTAGCGAATACGAGCAGTACTTC
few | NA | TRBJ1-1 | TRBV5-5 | CASSGRSIEAFF | TGTGCCAGCAGCGGGAGGAGCATAGAAGCTTTCTTT
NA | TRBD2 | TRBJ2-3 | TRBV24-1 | CATSDLSAGEHLSSTDTQYF | TGTGCCACCAGTGATTTATCTGCGGGAGAGCACCTTTCTAGCACAGATACGCAGTATTTT
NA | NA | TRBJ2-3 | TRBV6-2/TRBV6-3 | CASSYSGLNTDTQYF | TGTGCCAGCAGTTACAGCGGGCTCAACACAGATACGCAGTATTTT
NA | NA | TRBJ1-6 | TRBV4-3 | CASSQEADSPLHF | TGCGCCAGCAGCCAGGAGGCGGATTCACCCCTCCACTTT